The entry below describes one TCR beta chain. Antigen specificity is unknown. TCR beta sequencing was performed on blood CD8+ and CD4+ T cells. The CDR3 contains 11 residues. Looked up from germline, CDR1 is SQVTM and CDR2 is ANQGSEA. The V end was cut by 4 bases, the J end by 8 bases, with 11 bases between. These data belong to a study of CD8 T cells in Susac syndrome. RNA, at roughly 0.45 to 1 ug, was reverse transcribed with random hexamers. The CDR3 of TCR beta was amplified by immunoSEQ multiplex PCR across 54 Vbeta and 13 Jbeta. Using its own MiXCR run on the immunoSEQ multiplex PCR reads, TCRdb lists one record per CDR3 protein. The table lists 75,000 to 95,000 distinct CDR3 sequences, approximately 95% of them singletons. Study-wide results and caveats: Peak Susac CD8+ clonal expansion was seen in TEMRA cells and active patients.

The origin of this receptor is a human donor with Susac syndrome. The chain employs TRBV29-1 and TRBJ1-2; D not resolved. Sequencing input: CD8+ T cells from PBMCs. As DNA, the CDR3 is TGCAGCGTTGTAGCCCAAGCAGGCTACACCTTC. It encodes CSVVAQAGYTF.